This is a list of T cell receptor beta chains from one sample in a study of T-cell memory formation after mild COVID-19. Via MiXCR, TCRdb re-called the 5' RACE reads, giving one row per CDR3 protein. The repertoire holds approximately 150,000 distinct CDR3 sequences, with roughly 13% as singletons. Sequenced input: PBMCs or a T cell subset sorted from them (not recorded which). The origin of the receptors is a man aged 18 to 35 who had mild COVID-19 (a few samples of this study predate the infection). Cell type and time point are not known. Both conserved end residues are part of each CDR3. The D gene is left open where the match is weak. A row's size may be missing; if present it is once, few, many or a size class.

few TRBJ1-1 TRBD1 TRBV5-1 CASSSRTGIEAFF TGCGCCAGCAGCTCCAGGACAGGAATAGAAGCTTTCTTT
- TRBJ2-7 - TRBV5-1 CASSPRRDMDHDGQYF TGCGCCAGCAGCCCCCGCCGGGACATGGACCACGACGGGCAGTACTTC
few TRBJ1-6 - TRBV4-3 CASSQEALGVGSPLHF TGCGCCAGCAGCCAAGAGGCGTTAGGGGTGGGTTCACCCCTCCACTTT
- TRBJ2-3 - TRBV5-1 CASSIGLGGTDTQYF TGCGCCAGCAGCATAGGGTTGGGTGGAACAGATACGCAGTATTTT
- TRBJ2-1 - TRBV30 CAWSRGGDEQFF TGTGCCTGGAGTAGGGGCGGCGATGAGCAGTTCTTC
- TRBJ1-3 - TRBV6-5 CASIKPGTKGNTIYF TGTGCCAGCATCAAACCTGGAACAAAAGGAAACACCATATATTTT
few TRBJ2-3 TRBD2 TRBV6-1 CASSENGGATDTQYF TGTGCCAGCAGTGAAAACGGGGGGGCAACAGATACGCAGTATTTT
- TRBJ1-4 - TRBV12-3/TRBV12-4 CASSSGSGANEKLFF TGTGCCAGCAGTTCCGGTTCAGGGGCTAATGAAAAACTGTTTTTT
few TRBJ2-1 - TRBV20-1 CSFVLLAYNEQFF TGCAGTTTTGTTCTCCTAGCGTACAATGAGCAGTTCTTC
- TRBJ2-5 - TRBV6-2/TRBV6-3 CASSVDWSQETQYF TGTGCCAGCAGTGTGGACTGGTCCCAAGAGACCCAGTACTTC
- TRBJ2-3 - TRBV4-2 CASSPFVSDTQYF TGTGCCAGCAGCCCGTTTGTTTCAGATACGCAGTATTTT
many TRBJ2-3 - TRBV7-6 CASSRARRDTQYF TGTGCCAGCAGCCGAGCCCGTCGGGATACGCAGTATTTT
few TRBJ2-3 - TRBV3-1 CASKDSPRDTQYF TGTGCCAGCAAGGACTCCCCGAGAGATACGCAGTATTTT
- TRBJ2-1 - TRBV18 CASSPVGYNEQFF TGTGCCAGCTCACCGGTCGGGTACAATGAGCAGTTCTTC
- TRBJ2-5 - TRBV9 CASSVSGLAQETQYF TGTGCCAGCAGCGTATCCGGGCTGGCCCAAGAGACCCAGTACTTC
- TRBJ1-2 - TRBV7-9 CASSLGGERRGYTF TGTGCCAGCAGCCTAGGGGGGGAGAGGCGAGGCTACACCTTC
many TRBJ2-1 TRBD1 TRBV7-9 CASSPQGERSWVEFF TGTGCCAGCAGCCCCCAGGGGGAGCGGTCTTGGGTAGAGTTCTTC
few TRBJ1-1 - TRBV3-1 CASSPFHRADEAFF TGTGCCAGCAGCCCTTTTCACAGGGCTGATGAAGCTTTCTTT
- TRBJ2-4 - TRBV7-2 CASSLSRGTAQYF TGTGCCAGCAGCTTAAGTCGGGGCACCGCGCAGTACTTC
- TRBJ1-2 TRBD1 TRBV10-3 CAISDFGQADLNYGYTF TGTGCCATCAGTGACTTCGGACAGGCCGACCTTAACTATGGCTACACCTTC
- TRBJ1-4 - TRBV7-9 CASSLAGYNEKLFF TGTGCCAGCAGCTTAGCAGGGTATAATGAAAAACTGTTTTTT
- TRBJ2-1 TRBD2 TRBV6-2/TRBV6-3 CASSDPSGHYNEQFF TGTGCCAGCAGCGATCCTAGCGGGCACTACAATGAGCAGTTCTTC
few TRBJ1-6 - TRBV2 CASKHRNYNSPLHF TGTGCCAGCAAGCACAGAAACTATAATTCACCCCTCCACTTT
- TRBJ2-3 TRBD1 TRBV5-1 CASSVVGTGSTDTQYF TGCGCCAGCAGCGTGGTCGGGACAGGAAGCACAGATACGCAGTATTTT
few TRBJ2-1 - TRBV12-3/TRBV12-4 CASRPMELANEQFF TGTGCCAGCAGGCCGATGGAACTAGCCAATGAGCAGTTCTTC
- TRBJ2-6 TRBD1 TRBV18 CASSPDRGGANVLTF TGTGCCAGCTCACCTGACAGGGGTGGGGCCAACGTCCTGACTTTC
few TRBJ1-2 - TRBV11-2 CASSTPVVAGDYGYTF TGTGCCAGCAGCACCCCGGTAGTGGCAGGGGACTATGGCTACACCTTC
many TRBJ2-1 TRBD1 TRBV6-5 CASKIQGPTVHEQFF TGTGCCAGCAAGATACAGGGGCCGACCGTCCATGAGCAGTTCTTC
few TRBJ2-1 TRBD2 TRBV5-4 CASSLGGLAYNEQFF TGTGCCAGCAGCTTGGGGGGACTAGCCTACAATGAGCAGTTCTTC
few TRBJ1-2 - TRBV3-1 CASSQDTAPSGYTF TGTGCCAGCAGCCAAGATACGGCACCGAGTGGCTACACCTTC
- TRBJ1-1 - TRBV19 CASSIFQWAEAFF TGTGCCAGTAGTATATTTCAGTGGGCTGAAGCTTTCTTT
- TRBJ2-1 TRBD2 TRBV20-1 CIAPVGGGGVYNEQFF TGCATTGCCCCAGTAGGCGGCGGGGGGGTATACAATGAGCAGTTCTTC
- TRBJ2-2 - TRBV2 CASSEKGTNTGELFF TGTGCCAGCAGTGAAAAGGGGACGAACACCGGGGAGCTGTTTTTT
- TRBJ1-2 - TRBV7-9 CASSSQTSGVYGYTF TGTGCCAGCAGCTCACAGACCTCAGGGGTCTATGGCTACACCTTC
few TRBJ2-5 TRBD1 TRBV4-2 CASQDRAETQYF TGTGCCAGCCAGGACAGGGCCGAGACCCAGTACTTC
- TRBJ2-1 - TRBV6-5 CASRQGLVAEQFF TGTGCCAGCAGGCAAGGGTTAGTGGCTGAGCAGTTCTTC
- TRBJ2-4 - TRBV29-1 CSGGPGTDIQYF TGCAGCGGCGGCCCAGGGACGGACATTCAGTACTTC
- TRBJ2-2 - TRBV6-6 CASSYSGPLPTGELFF TGTGCCAGCAGTTACTCGGGTCCCCTTCCCACCGGGGAGCTGTTTTTT
many TRBJ1-4 TRBD1 TRBV5-4 CASSSTGGGEKLFF TGTGCCAGCAGCTCCACAGGGGGAGGGGAAAAACTGTTTTTT
- TRBJ2-5 - TRBV15 CATSRRKTQYF TGTGCCACCAGCAGGAGGAAGACCCAGTACTTC
few TRBJ2-3 - TRBV20-1 CSAAGLGDTQYF TGCAGTGCCGCGGGACTTGGAGATACGCAGTATTTT